A single sample is the source of the 14 T cell receptor beta chains below, sequenced in a study of T cells in Graves' hyperthyroidism and ophthalmopathy. Researchers amplified the TCR beta CDR3 regions from RNA transcripts. First-round RT-PCR of the TCR CDR3 relied on the HTBI primer set. TCRdb reprocessed the multiplex PCR reads via MiXCR and lists one record per CDR3 protein. The repertoire consists of about 150,000 distinct CDR3 sequences, with less than 25% occurring once and the leading ten covering around 69%. Sample: blood. The receptors were sampled from a woman aged 45-59 years with Graves' hyperthyroidism that later progressed to Graves' ophthalmopathy.

This clonotype appeared many times. V gene TRBV28 combines with J gene TRBJ1-1, with D possibly being TRBD1 (6 bases). This CDR3 has 14 residues. Germline V gives CDR1 MDHEN, CDR2 SYDVKM. The V and J ends lost 5 bases and 4 bases respectively, with 14 bases between them. The CDR3 region has the DNA TGTGCCAGCAGTCCCCTGGGGGGGCGCACTGAAGCTTTCTTT. As protein: CASSPLGGRTEAFF.

This clonotype was counted ten times or more. A read error may be the cause here, since a much bigger clone is one base away. The chain combines TRBV28 with TRBJ1-1; D is unresolved. V lost 2 bases to trimming and J lost 0 bases, with 7 bases between them. Per the germline V gene, CDR1 is MDHEN and CDR2 is SYDVKM. The CDR3 is 14 amino acids. The CDR3 is CASSLTRMNTEAFF. The CDR3 coding sequence is TGTGCCAGCAGTTTAACCAGGATGAACACTGAAGCTTTCTTT.

This CDR3 is CAWRPQVYEQYF. CDR3 DNA sequence: TGTGCCTGGAGGCCCCAGGTCTACGAGCAGTACTTC. This chain joins TRBV30 and TRBJ2-7, with D unresolved. Germline V gives CDR1 GTSNPN, CDR2 SVGIG (reference sequence). Trimming removed 3 bases from V and 3 bases from J, with 9 bases in between. The CDR3 is made up of 12 amino acids.

This clonotype was seen at least ten times. The genes are TRBV6-2 or TRBV6-3 and TRBJ2-7, with D unclear. V lost 6 bases to trimming and J lost 3 bases, with 21 bases between them. CDR1 MNHEY and CDR2 SVGEGT come from the germline V gene. The CDR3 is made up of 16 amino acids. The CDR3 here is CASSPATLPGSYEQYF. The CDR3 coding sequence is TGTGCCAGCAGCCCCGCAACTCTACCCGGCAGCTACGAGCAGTACTTC.

This chain joins TRBV5-8 and TRBJ2-7; D perhaps matches TRBD2 (6 bases). With 4 bases removed from V and 6 bases from J, the gap between germline ends came to 8 bases. Germline loops: CDR1 SGHTS, CDR2 YDEGEE. This CDR3 is 11 amino acids long. The CDR3 sequence is CASSRETEQYF. The CDR3 DNA reads TGTGCCAGCAGCCGGGAGACCGAGCAGTACTTC.

This clonotype has at least ten counts. The V and J genes are TRBV19 and TRBJ2-7; 13 bases match TRBD2. J lost 3 bases, V lost 4 bases, and 3 bases had no gene match. CDR1 is LNHDA and CDR2 is SQIVND in the germline V gene (reference sequence). The CDR3 totals 15 residues. CDR3 sequence: CASSSGTSGNYEQYF. CDR3 sequence (DNA): TGTGCCAGTAGTAGCGGGACTAGCGGGAACTACGAGCAGTACTTC.

Comment on this clonotype: A read error may explain this, as a much larger clone is one base away. DNA of the CDR3: TGTGCCAGTAGTATAGTAGGACTGAACACTGAAGCTTTCTTT. Translation gives CASSIVGLNTEAFF. The chain links TRBV19 to TRBJ1-1; no definite D call. This CDR3 region has 14 residues. Trimming pared 1 base from V and 0 bases from J, leaving 6 bases between. Germline V gives CDR1 LNHDA, CDR2 SQIVND (reference sequence).

The V and J genes are TRBV15 and TRBJ1-2; unclear D gene. Germline CDR1 reads LNHNV; CDR2 reads YYDKDF (reference sequence). V was trimmed by 5 bases and J by 0 bases, leaving 10 bases between them. CDR3 length equals 14 residues. The CDR3 bases are TGTGCCACCAGCCTAGACGGATCTAACTATGGCTACACCTTC. Translation: CATSLDGSNYGYTF. The whole variable domain, filled in from reference TRBV15 and TRBJ1-2, reads DAMVIQNPRYQVTQFGKPVTLSCSQTLNHNVMYWYQQKSSQAPKLLFHYYDKDFNNEADTPDNFQSRRPNTSFCFLDIRSPGLGDTAMYLCATSLDGSNYGYTFGSGTRLTVV.

In its sample, this clonotype was seen many times. This chain connects TRBV10-3 to TRBJ1-1, with D perhaps matching TRBD1 (6 bases). CDR1 is ENHRY, CDR2 SYGVKD, per germline. The CDR3 contains 14 residues. V lost 6 bases, J lost 5 bases, and 16 bases lay in between. CDR3: CAIRDLGARTEAFF. The CDR3 nucleotides read TGTGCCATCAGGGACCTGGGGGCGCGTACTGAAGCTTTCTTT.

This clonotype was detected many times. The V gene is TRBV6-2 or TRBV6-3, the J gene TRBJ2-1; TRBD2 aligns across 16 bases. Germline V gene data show CDR1 as MNHEY and CDR2 as SVGEGT. The CDR3 spans 15 residues. With 6 bases clipped from V and 8 bases from J, the junction kept 4 bases outside the gene matches. CDR3 DNA sequence: TGTGCCAGCAGGGGGACTAGCGGGAGGGGATATGAGCAGTTCTTC. Translating gives CASRGTSGRGYEQFF.

The chain employs TRBV2 and TRBJ2-3; D gene unclear. The ends were cut back, 5 bases at V and 5 bases at J, with 5 bases in the middle. This CDR3 has 11 amino acids. The germline CDR1 and CDR2 sequences are SNHLY and FYNNEI. In nucleotides, the CDR3 is TGTGCCAGCAGTATCCTAGATACGCAGTATTTT. Translating gives CASSILDTQYF.

CDR3 sequence reads: CASRTGTGATDTQYF. DNA for the CDR3: TGTGCCAGCAGGACCGGGACAGGCGCCACAGATACGCAGTATTTT. The J gene is TRBJ2-3, the V gene TRBV12-3 or TRBV12-4; 8 bases line up with TRBD1. Unmatched junction bases numbered 7, after V lost 6 bases and J lost 2 bases. CDR3 length: 15 residues.

This clonotype was seen many times. The chain couples TRBV20-1 to TRBJ2-1; 8 nucleotides agree with TRBD2. Trimming took 3 bases from V and 4 from J; bases not matched to a gene: 11. The germline V gene has CDR1 DFQATT and CDR2 SNEGSKA (reference sequence). The CDR3 is made up of 16 amino acids. Written as DNA, the CDR3 is TGCAGTGCTAGTCGTCTCCTCCCGGGGGGGTACAATGAGCAGTTCTTC. Residues: CSASRLLPGGYNEQFF.

A few counts support this clonotype. The V and J genes are TRBV7-6 and TRBJ1-4; D remains unclear. This CDR3 has 15 residues. Per the germline V gene, CDR1 is SGHVS and CDR2 is FNYEAQ. Trimming shortened V by 0 bases and J by 11 bases, and 16 bases separated the two germline ends. The CDR3 DNA sequence: TGTGCCAGCAGCTTAGCCGGGCCCCTAGGAGAGAAACTGTTTTTT. It encodes CASSLAGPLGEKLFF.